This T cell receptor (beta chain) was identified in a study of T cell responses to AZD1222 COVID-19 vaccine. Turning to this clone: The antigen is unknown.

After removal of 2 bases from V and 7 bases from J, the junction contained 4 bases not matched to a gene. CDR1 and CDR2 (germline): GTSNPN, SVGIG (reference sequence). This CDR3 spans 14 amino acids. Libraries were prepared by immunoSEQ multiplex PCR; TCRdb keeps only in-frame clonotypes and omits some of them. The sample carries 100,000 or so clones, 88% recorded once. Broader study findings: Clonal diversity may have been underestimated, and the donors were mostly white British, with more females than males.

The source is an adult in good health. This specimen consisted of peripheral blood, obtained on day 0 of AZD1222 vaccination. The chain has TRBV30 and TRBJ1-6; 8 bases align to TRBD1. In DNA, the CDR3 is TGTGCCTGGAGTACCCAGGGGGCGAATTCACCCCTCCACTTT. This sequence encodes CAWSTQGANSPLHF. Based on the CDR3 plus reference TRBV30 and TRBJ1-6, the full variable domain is SQTIHQWPATLVQPVGSPLSLECTVEGTSNPNLYWYRQAAGRGLQLLFYSVGIGQISSEVPQNLSASRPQDRQFILSSKKLLLSDSGFYLCAWSTQGANSPLHFGNGTRLTVT.